The 19 T cell receptor beta chains reported below all come from one sample, sequenced in a study of beta chain features in type 1 diabetes. Expressed TCRB transcripts were sequenced after all isolated RNA was converted to cDNA. Generated by immunoSEQ multiplex PCR, the TCRdb table keeps only in-frame clones and is missing some. The repertoire holds under 350,000 clones, with 24% as singletons. The study's findings and limits: Significant though moderate, a shortening of TCRB CDR3s appeared in all four CD4+ subsets of Type 1 diabetes patients.

No antigen has been identified for these receptors. Sequencing was carried out using naive CD4+ T cells from blood. These receptors were obtained from a woman aged 25 to 39 with type 1 diabetes.

The chain uses TRBV18 and TRBJ2-2; D perhaps matches TRBD1 (5 bases). The V gene's germline CDR1 is KGHSH and CDR2 LQKENI. Between the trimmed V and J ends, which lost 3 bases and 3 bases, there was a span of 14 bases. This CDR3 region has 16 residues. The CDR3 reads CASSPALRQHTGELFF. DNA of the CDR3: TGTGCCAGCTCACCCGCCCTGCGACAGCACACCGGGGAGCTGTTTTTT.

The chain combines TRBV25-1 with TRBJ2-5; 9 bases map to TRBD1. This CDR3 is 15 amino acids long. Looked up from germline, CDR1 is MGHDK and CDR2 is SYGVNS. V shed 5 bases and J 5 bases; nucleotides not matched to a gene: 9. CDR3 residues: CASSPGDRVWETQYF. In DNA, the CDR3 is TGTGCCAGCAGTCCGGGGGACAGGGTTTGGGAGACCCAGTACTTC.

The rearrangement links TRBV5-1 to TRBJ2-7; possibly TRBD1 for D (6 bases). The CDR3 covers 14 residues. Trimming left V 4 bases short and J 0 bases short, with 11 bases between. CDR1 SGHRS and CDR2 YFSETQ come from the germline V gene. The CDR3 loop reads CASSTDRSSYEQYF. The CDR3 bases are TGCGCCAGCAGCACCGACAGGAGCTCCTACGAGCAGTACTTC.

The chain carries TRBV18 and TRBJ2-1, with 10 bases aligning to TRBD2. J gave up 6 bases and V 1 base, and 3 bases lay outside the gene matches. Germline loops: CDR1 KGHSH, CDR2 LQKENI. This CDR3 is built from 15 residues. The CDR3 nucleotides are TGTGCCAGCTCACCACTAGCGGGAGGAACCAATGAGCAGTTCTTC. Translated: CASSPLAGGTNEQFF.

The chain is built from TRBV15 and TRBJ2-1; the D gene is possibly TRBD1 (5 bases). Germline-derived CDR1 and CDR2 are LNHNV and YYDKDF (reference sequence). The V gene lost 5 bases and the J gene lost 8 bases, with 19 bases spanning the gap. CDR3 length equals 15 residues. CDR3 nucleotide sequence: TGTGCCACCAGCTCCCGGACAACGGATGTGGATGAGCAGTTCTTC. Its translation is CATSSRTTDVDEQFF.

The CDR3 reads CSVVEGAGETQYF. The CDR3 DNA is TGCAGCGTTGTAGAGGGTGCAGGGGAGACCCAGTACTTC. The J gene is TRBJ2-5, the V gene TRBV29-1; D possibly matches TRBD1 or TRBD2 (5 bases each). The germline V gene has CDR1 SQVTM and CDR2 ANQGSEA. There are 13 residues in the CDR3. V was clipped by 4 bases and J by 5 bases, with 14 bases between them.

Notes on this clone: Other DNA sequences within the sample encode an identical CDR3. The rearrangement links TRBV15 to TRBJ2-5; 7 bases align to TRBD2. The germline gives CDR1 LNHNV, CDR2 YYDKDF (reference sequence). The CDR3 spans 14 residues. Unmatched junction bases numbered 2, after V lost 0 bases and J lost 4 bases. The CDR3 sequence is CATSRDPGGETQYF. The CDR3 DNA reads TGTGCCACCAGCAGAGACCCGGGAGGAGAGACCCAGTACTTC.

The genes are TRBV30 and TRBJ1-2, with D unresolved. This CDR3 has 12 amino acids. Germline V gene sequence: CDR1 GTSNPN, CDR2 SVGIG (reference sequence). Trimming left V 2 bases short and J 6 bases short, with 10 bases between. The CDR3 DNA reads TGTGCCTGGAGTAAGACTGGAAATGGCTACACCTTC. This codes for CAWSKTGNGYTF.

The chain combines TRBV29-1 with TRBJ2-7, with 9 bases fitting TRBD2. Germline-derived CDR1 and CDR2 are SQVTM and ANQGSEA. There are 15 residues in the CDR3. V was pared by 0 bases and J by 6 bases, with 9 bases of the junction left unmatched. In nucleotides, the CDR3 is TGCAGCGTTGAAGATCGGAGGACTAGCGTAGCCGAGCAGTACTTC. Protein: CSVEDRRTSVAEQYF.

This clone was picked up a small number of times. The chain links TRBV18 to TRBJ2-7; 14 bases match TRBD2. Per the germline V gene, CDR1 is KGHSH and CDR2 is LQKENI. The V and J ends lost 7 bases and 3 bases, in that order; junction bases with no gene match: 2. This CDR3 has 14 residues. The CDR3 DNA sequence: TGTGCCAGCTGGGGGACTAGCGGGAGCTACGAGCAGTACTTC. This encodes CASWGTSGSYEQYF.

This clone showed up just a few times. The V call is TRBV30, the J call TRBJ2-5, with D maybe TRBD2 (6 bases). The germline gives CDR1 GTSNPN, CDR2 SVGIG (reference sequence). V was cut by 2 bases and J by 1 base, with 11 bases left in between. The CDR3 covers 14 residues. The CDR3, as DNA: TGTGCCTGGAGTTTTCCGGGAGTCCAAGAGACCCAGTACTTC. Translated: CAWSFPGVQETQYF. Looking up the rest from reference TRBV30 and TRBJ2-5 gives the full variable domain: SQTIHQWPATLVQPVGSPLSLECTVEGTSNPNLYWYRQAAGRGLQLLFYSVGIGQISSEVPQNLSASRPQDRQFILSSKKLLLSDSGFYLCAWSFPGVQETQYFGPGTRLLVL.

This clone was picked up a small number of times. The rearrangement joins TRBV4-1 to TRBJ1-2, with 7 bases lining up with TRBD1. CDR3 length: 15 residues. Trimming cost V 3 bases and J 4 bases; bases outside gene matches: 8. Germline V gene data show CDR1 as MGHRA and CDR2 as YSYEKL. CDR3 loop: CASSHAGTVPYGYTF. The CDR3 coding sequence is TGCGCCAGCAGCCATGCCGGGACAGTGCCCTATGGCTACACCTTC.

This clone was counted once. This rearrangement joins TRBV27 to TRBJ2-3; TRBD1 agrees at 7 bases. Trimming took 6 bases from V and 4 from J; bases not matched to a gene: 4. The CDR3 contains 13 residues. CDR1 is MNHEY and CDR2 is SMNVEV in the germline V gene (reference sequence). CDR3 in amino acids: CASRAQGSDTQYF. CDR3 nucleotides: TGTGCCAGCAGGGCACAGGGGTCAGATACGCAGTATTTT.

CDR3: CASSPDRGDNEQFF. The CDR3 DNA reads TGCGCCAGCAGCCCGGACAGGGGGGACAATGAGCAGTTCTTC. V and J are TRBV5-1 and TRBJ2-1; TRBD1 agrees at 10 bases. Germline lookup yields CDR1 SGHRS and CDR2 YFSETQ. V shed 4 bases, J shed 5 bases, and the junction held 3 bases outside the gene matches. The CDR3 loop spans 14 amino acids. Together with reference TRBV5-1 and TRBJ2-1, the CDR3 gives the full variable domain: KAGVTQTPRYLIKTRGQQVTLSCSPISGHRSVSWYQQTPGQGLQFLFEYFSETQRNKGNFPGRFSGRQFSNSRSEMNVSTLELGDSALYLCASSPDRGDNEQFFGPGTRLTVL.

This clone has more than one count but fewer than ten. The genes are TRBV4-1 and TRBJ2-2; TRBD2 might be the D (6 bases). From germline, CDR1 is MGHRA and CDR2 YSYEKL. This CDR3 has 14 residues. Trimming removed 5 bases from V and 6 bases from J, with 13 bases in between. CDR3 DNA: TGCGCCAGCAGCTTAGCGGACCGGGCCGGGGAGCTGTTTTTT. Its translation: CASSLADRAGELFF.

V usage is TRBV19 and J usage is TRBJ2-1; TRBD2 might be the D (6 bases). Per the germline V gene, CDR1 is LNHDA and CDR2 is SQIVND (reference sequence). Trimming left V 6 bases short and J 9 bases short, with 15 bases between. This CDR3 spans 13 amino acids. CDR3 in DNA: TGTGCCAGTAGCGTAACGGAGGGCATTGAGCAGTTCTTC. It specifies CASSVTEGIEQFF. Drawing the rest from reference TRBV19 and TRBJ2-1, the complete variable domain is DGGITQSPKYLFRKEGQNVTLSCEQNLNHDAMYWYRQDPGQGLRLIYYSQIVNDFQKGDIAEGYSVSREKKESFPLTVTSAQKNPTAFYLCASSVTEGIEQFFGPGTRLTVL.

V gene TRBV28 combines with J gene TRBJ2-5; tentative D call: TRBD1 (5 bases). V lost 6 bases and J 3 bases, leaving 20 bases between the germline ends. The CDR3 runs to 16 residues. Germline CDR1 MDHEN, CDR2 SYDVKM. The DNA of the CDR3 is TGTGCCAGCAGCCCGATTCTGGACATACAAGAAGAGACCCAGTACTTC. This translates into CASSPILDIQEETQYF. Full variable domain (rest looked up from reference TRBV28 and TRBJ2-5): DVKVTQSSRYLVKRTGEKVFLECVQDMDHENMFWYRQDPGLGLRLIYFSYDVKMKEKGDIPEGYSVSREKKERFSLILESASTNQTSMYLCASSPILDIQEETQYFGPGTRLLVL.

This clone has just a few counts. This rearrangement joins TRBV9 to TRBJ2-3, with TRBD2 as a possible D gene (6 bases). The CDR3 has 14 residues. V lost 1 base and J lost 6, with 12 bases in between. CDR1 and CDR2 (germline): SGDLS, YYNGEE. CDR3 coding DNA: TGTGCCAGCAGCGTACCAGGGAGGAGTGATACGCAGTATTTT. Protein sequence: CASSVPGRSDTQYF.

The rearrangement uses TRBV5-4 and TRBJ2-2, with 8 bases fitting TRBD2. V was clipped by 4 bases and J by 8 bases; unmatched bases: 13. The CDR3 length is 16 residues. Germline V lookup: CDR1 SGHNT, CDR2 YYREEE (reference sequence). The CDR3 region has the DNA TGTGCCAGCAGCCCGGGGGGGCGGGAGGACTCGGGGGAGCTGTTTTTT. Encoded protein: CASSPGGREDSGELFF. The full variable domain, rest sourced from reference TRBV5-4 and TRBJ2-2, is ETGVTQSPTHLIKTRGQQVTLRCSSQSGHNTVSWYQQALGQGPQFIFQYYREEENGRGNFPPRFSGLQFPNYSSELNVNALELDDSALYLCASSPGGREDSGELFFGEGSRLTVL.